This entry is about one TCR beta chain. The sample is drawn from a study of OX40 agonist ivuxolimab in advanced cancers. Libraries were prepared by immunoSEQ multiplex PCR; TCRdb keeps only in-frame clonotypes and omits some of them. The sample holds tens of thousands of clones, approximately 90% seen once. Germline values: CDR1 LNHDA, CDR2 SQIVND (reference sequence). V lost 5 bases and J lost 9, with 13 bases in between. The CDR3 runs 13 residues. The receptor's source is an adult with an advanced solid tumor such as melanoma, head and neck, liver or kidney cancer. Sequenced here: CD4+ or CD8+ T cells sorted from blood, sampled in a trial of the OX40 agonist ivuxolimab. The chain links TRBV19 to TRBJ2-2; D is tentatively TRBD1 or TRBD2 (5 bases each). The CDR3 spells CASSPLTGRELFF. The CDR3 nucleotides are TGTGCCAGTAGTCCGTTGACGGGACGGGAGCTGTTTTTT.